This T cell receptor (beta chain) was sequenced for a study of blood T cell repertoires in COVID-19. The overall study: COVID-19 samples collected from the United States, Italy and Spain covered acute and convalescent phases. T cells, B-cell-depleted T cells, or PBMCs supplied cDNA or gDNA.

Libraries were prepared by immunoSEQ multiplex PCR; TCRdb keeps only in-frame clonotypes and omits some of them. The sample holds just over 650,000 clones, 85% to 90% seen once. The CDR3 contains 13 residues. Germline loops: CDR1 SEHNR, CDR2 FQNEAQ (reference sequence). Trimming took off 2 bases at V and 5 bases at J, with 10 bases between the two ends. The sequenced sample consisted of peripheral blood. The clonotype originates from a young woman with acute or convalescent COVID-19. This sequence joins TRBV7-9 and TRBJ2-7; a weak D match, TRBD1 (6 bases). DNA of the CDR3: TGTGCCAGCAGCTTAATCAGGGGCGACGAGCAGTACTTC. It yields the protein CASSLIRGDEQYF.